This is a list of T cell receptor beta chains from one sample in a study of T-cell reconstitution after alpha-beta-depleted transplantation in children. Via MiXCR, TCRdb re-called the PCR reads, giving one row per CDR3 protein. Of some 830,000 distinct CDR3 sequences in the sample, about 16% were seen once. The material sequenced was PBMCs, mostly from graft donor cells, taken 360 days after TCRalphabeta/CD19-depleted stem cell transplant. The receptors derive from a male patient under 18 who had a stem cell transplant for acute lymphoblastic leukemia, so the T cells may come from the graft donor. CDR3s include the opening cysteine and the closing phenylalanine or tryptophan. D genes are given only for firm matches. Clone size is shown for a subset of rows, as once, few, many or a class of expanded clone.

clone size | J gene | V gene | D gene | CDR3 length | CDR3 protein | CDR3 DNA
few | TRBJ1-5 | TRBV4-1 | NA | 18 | CASSQLPGLGYSNQPQHF | TGCGCCAGCAGCCAACTGCCGGGACTGGGGTATAGCAATCAGCCCCAGCATTTT
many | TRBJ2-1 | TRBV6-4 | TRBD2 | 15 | CASSGGLADYNEQFF | TGTGCCAGCAGTGGCGGGCTAGCGGACTACAATGAGCAGTTCTTC
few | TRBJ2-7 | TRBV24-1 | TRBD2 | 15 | CATSDRLAGGHEQYF | TGTGCCACCAGTGACCGACTAGCGGGAGGGCACGAGCAGTACTTC
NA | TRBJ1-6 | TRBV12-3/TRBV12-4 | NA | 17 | CASSSPLIRGSDSPLHF | TGTGCCAGCAGTTCCCCCTTGATTCGGGGCTCGGATTCACCCCTCCACTTT
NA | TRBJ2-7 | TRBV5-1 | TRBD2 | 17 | CASSLGETSGRRYEQYF | TGCGCCAGCAGCTTGGGGGAGACTAGCGGGAGAAGATACGAGCAGTACTTC
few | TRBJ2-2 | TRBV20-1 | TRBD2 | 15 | CSTYSSGRKTGELFF | TGCAGCACTTACTCTAGCGGGAGGAAGACCGGGGAGCTGTTTTTT
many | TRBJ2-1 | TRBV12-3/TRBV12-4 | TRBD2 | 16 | CASSLTSGRAYNEQFF | TGCGCCAGCAGCTTGACTAGCGGGAGGGCCTACAATGAGCAGTTCTTC
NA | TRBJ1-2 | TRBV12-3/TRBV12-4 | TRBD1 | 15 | CASSLVAGGSYGYTF | TGTGCCAGCAGTTTAGTGGCAGGGGGAAGCTATGGCTACACCTTC
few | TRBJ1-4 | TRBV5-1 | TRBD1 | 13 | CASSLRGLEKLFF | TGCGCCAGCAGCCTCAGGGGGCTGGAAAAACTGTTTTTT
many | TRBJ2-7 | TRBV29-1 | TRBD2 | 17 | CSASRLAGARTPYEQYF | TGCAGCGCAAGCCGACTAGCGGGAGCGAGGACCCCCTACGAGCAGTACTTC
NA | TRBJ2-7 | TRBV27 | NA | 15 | CASSLLSGKSYEQYF | TGTGCCAGCAGTTTGTTGTCAGGGAAATCCTACGAGCAGTACTTC
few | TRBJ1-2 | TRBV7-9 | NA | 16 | CASSPHTRLANYGYTF | TGTGCCAGCAGCCCCCACACGCGATTAGCTAACTATGGCTACACCTTC
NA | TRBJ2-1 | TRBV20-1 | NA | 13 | CSARDASVNEQFF | TGCAGTGCTAGAGACGCTAGCGTCAATGAGCAGTTCTTC
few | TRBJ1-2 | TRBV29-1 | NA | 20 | CSVEGVTWGRGGRDNYGYTF | TGCAGCGTTGAAGGGGTAACCTGGGGCAGGGGAGGAAGAGATAACTATGGCTACACCTTC
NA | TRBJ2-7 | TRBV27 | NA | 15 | CASRSQGFLLSEQYF | TGTGCCAGCAGATCTCAGGGCTTTCTACTCTCCGAGCAGTACTTC
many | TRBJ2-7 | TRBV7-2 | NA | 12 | CASSPYVYEQYF | TGTGCCAGCAGCCCCTACGTATACGAGCAGTACTTC
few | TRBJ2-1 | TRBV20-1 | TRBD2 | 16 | CSAARTSGRIYNEQFF | TGCAGTGCTGCAAGGACTAGCGGGAGAATTTACAATGAGCAGTTCTTC
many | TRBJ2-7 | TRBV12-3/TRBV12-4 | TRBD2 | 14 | CASSDPTSIYEQYF | TGTGCCAGCAGTGACCCGACTAGCATCTACGAGCAGTACTTC
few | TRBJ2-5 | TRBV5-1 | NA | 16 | CASSLLSARGEGTQYF | TGCGCCAGCAGCTTGTTATCTGCGAGGGGGGAGGGGACCCAGTACTTC
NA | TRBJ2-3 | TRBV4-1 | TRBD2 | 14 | CASSQGGTTDTQYF | TGCGCCAGCAGCCAGGGAGGGACCACAGATACGCAGTATTTT
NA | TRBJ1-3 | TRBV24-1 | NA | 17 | CASAPLPDPKWGNTIYF | TGTGCCTCTGCCCCGTTACCCGACCCCAAGTGGGGAAACACCATATATTTT
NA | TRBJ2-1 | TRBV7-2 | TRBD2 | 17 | CASSPGLAGGPQNEQFF | TGTGCCAGCAGCCCCGGCTTAGCGGGAGGGCCTCAAAATGAGCAGTTCTTC
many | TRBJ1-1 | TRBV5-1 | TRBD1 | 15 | CASSLGGQGNTEAFF | TGCGCCAGCAGCTTGGGCGGACAGGGGAACACTGAAGCTTTCTTT
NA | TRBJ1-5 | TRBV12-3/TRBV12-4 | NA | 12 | CASSLGSQPQHF | TGTGCCAGCAGTTTAGGATCTCAGCCCCAGCATTTT
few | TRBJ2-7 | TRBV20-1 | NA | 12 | CSARTFSYEQYF | TGCAGTGCTAGGACATTTTCCTACGAGCAGTACTTC
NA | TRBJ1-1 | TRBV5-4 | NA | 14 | CASSARGDGTEAFF | TGTGCCAGCAGCGCCAGGGGAGATGGCACTGAAGCTTTCTTT
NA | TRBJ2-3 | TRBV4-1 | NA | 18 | CASSQVFQRPTNTDTQYF | TGCGCCAGCAGCCAAGTGTTCCAGCGACCCACTAACACAGATACGCAGTATTTT